The T cell receptor beta chain described here comes from a study of T cells in localized non-small cell lung cancer. Study observations and caveats: Appearing in adjacent lung were a median about 60 of the top 100 tumor clones. Because researchers sequenced only one region of the tumor, heterogeneity is still possible. The highest T cell clonality was in uninvolved adjacent lung, above tumor.

Regarding this clone: Its antigen is unidentified.

The CDR3 covers 15 residues. V dropped 3 bases and J dropped 5 bases, with 18 bases sitting between them. Germline V gene sequence: CDR1 SGHDT, CDR2 YYEEEE. Generated by immunoSEQ multiplex PCR, the TCRdb table keeps only in-frame clones and is missing some. The table has roughly 38,000 clones, about 86% seen once; the top ten hold roughly 7%. Specimen: peripheral blood, collected before any cancer treatment. The clonotype originates from a woman aged 18-55 years with stage III lung adenocarcinoma. The gene calls are TRBV5-6 and TRBJ2-7, with D tentatively TRBD1 (6 bases). In nucleotides, the CDR3 is TGTGCCAGCAGCTACGGTGGGTTTACAGGGAACGAGCAGTACTTC. As protein: CASSYGGFTGNEQYF.